This note documents a single T cell receptor beta chain sequence. Its antigen remains unknown. Germline loops: CDR1 LGHNA, CDR2 YNFKEQ. V was clipped by 0 bases and J by 9 bases, with 12 bases between them. The CDR3 runs to 13 residues. TCRdb re-derived calls from the reads in MiXCR, one entry per CDR3 protein. The repertoire holds some 900,000 distinct CDR3 sequences, about 31% seen once, with around 11% in the top ten. This record comes from a study of T cell repertoires in cytomegalovirus infection. Study in general: A matching HLA type, together with CMV infection, was signaled by public TCR beta signatures.

Study-wide results and limits: The ex vivo response was dominated by HLA-C-restricted CMV-specific TCR beta clonotypes.

The sequences come from cultured CD8+ T cells from PBMCs, collected from culture after CMV antigen stimulation. The chain joins TRBV4-2 to TRBJ2-7, with D maybe TRBD1 (7 bases). This clonotype was obtained from a human donor in good health (CMV status not recorded). Some clones in this sample may be carry-over from other donors' samples. This CDR3 reads CASSQEGGDRQYF. The CDR3 bases are TGTGCCAGCAGCCAAGAAGGAGGGGACAGGCAGTACTTC.